These 21 T cell receptor beta chains came from one sample sequenced in a study of control samples from healthy donors and cancer patients. Produced via immunoSEQ multiplex PCR; TCRdb's table is partial and in-frame only. The repertoire has fewer than 200,000 clones, around nine tenths of them found once; the top ten carry roughly 1.5%. The sample was blood. The source of these receptors is a man in his thirties or forties in good health.

This clone was recorded once. The chain carries TRBV12-2 and TRBJ1-5; the table's TRBD1 call for D was not verified on the DNA. TRBV12-2 is an annotated pseudogene. The CDR3 runs 15 residues. The CDR3 DNA follows: TGTGCAAGTCTCCTAACAGGTTATAGCAATCAGCCCCAGCATTTT. The encoded protein is CASLLTGYSNQPQHF.

V is TRBV6-4 and J is TRBJ2-3; 12 bases are shared with TRBD2. Germline CDR1 reads MRHNA; CDR2 reads SNTAGT. This CDR3 has 16 residues. After removal of 6 bases from V and 2 bases from J, the junction contained 6 bases not matched to a gene. The CDR3 region has the DNA TGTGCCAGCAGCCTACTAGCGGGGGGCCCCACAGATACGCAGTATTTT. Translation gives CASSLLAGGPTDTQYF.

This chain connects TRBV7-3 to TRBJ2-1, with 7 bases matching TRBD2. The germline V gene has CDR1 SGHTA and CDR2 FQGTGA. The CDR3 spans 16 residues. The junction had 11 bases not matched to a gene; V was cut back by 2 bases and J by 7 bases. CDR3 bases: TGTGCCAGCAGCTTAGGGCCAATGACTAGCAAAAATGAGCAGTTCTTC. It codes for CASSLGPMTSKNEQFF.

The chain recombines TRBV6-5 with TRBJ1-2, with TRBD1 as a possible D gene (6 bases). The V end was cut by 10 bases, the J end by 5 bases, with 11 bases between. Germline values: CDR1 MNHEY, CDR2 SVGAGI. CDR3 length: 11 amino acids. CDR3 DNA: TGTGCCACCCGGGGGCCGTATGGCTACACCTTC. This encodes CATRGPYGYTF.

The V call is TRBV5-4, the J call TRBJ2-7, with TRBD1 matching over 9 bases. V lost 4 bases and J lost 7; bases outside the gene matches: 12. Per germline, CDR1 SGHNT and CDR2 YYREEE (reference sequence). This CDR3 is 15 amino acids long. CDR3 DNA: TGTGCCAGCAGCGCCCGGACAGGGGAATTTGGAGAGCAGTACTTC. Its translation: CASSARTGEFGEQYF.

The genes are TRBV29-1 and TRBJ2-6; 7 bases line up with TRBD1. Per germline, CDR1 SQVTM and CDR2 ANQGSEA. This CDR3 has 15 residues. The trim removed 7 bases at V and 2 bases at J, leaving 8 bases unmatched. As DNA, the CDR3 is TGCAGCGCCCAACAGGGGTCAGCTGGGGCCAACGTCCTGACTTTC. It translates to CSAQQGSAGANVLTF.

The gene calls are TRBV29-1 and TRBJ1-2; TRBD1 might be the D (6 bases). V gave up 8 bases and J gave up 7 bases, with 20 bases separating them. This CDR3 is built from 13 residues. Germline lookup yields CDR1 SQVTM and CDR2 ANQGSEA. The CDR3 DNA follows: TGCAGCACGGGGGGCATCCCGACGAGTGGCTACACCTTC. This encodes CSTGGIPTSGYTF.

This sequence joins TRBV28 and TRBJ2-7; the match to TRBD2 covers 11 bases. V shed 5 bases, J shed 3 bases, and the junction held 3 bases outside the gene matches. CDR1 is MDHEN and CDR2 is SYDVKM in the germline V gene. This CDR3 is built from 14 residues. In DNA form, the CDR3 reads TGTGCCAGCAGTCTGGGGACTAGCGGCTACGAGCAGTACTTC. It yields the protein CASSLGTSGYEQYF.

The sample holds many counts of this clone. The chain employs TRBV7-6 and TRBJ1-1; 7 bases align to TRBD1. The CDR3 sequence is 13 residues long. The trim removed 3 bases at V and 11 bases at J, leaving 9 bases unmatched. In germline, CDR1 is SGHVS, CDR2 FNYEAQ. The chain's CDR3 is CASSFGPTGIAFF. The DNA for the CDR3 is TGTGCCAGCAGCTTTGGGCCGACAGGGATCGCTTTCTTT.

The V gene is TRBV6-4, the J gene TRBJ1-1; D call uncertain. In germline, CDR1 is MRHNA, CDR2 SNTAGT. The CDR3 length is 13 residues. Trimming removed 3 bases from V and 7 bases from J, with 12 bases in between. The DNA for the CDR3 is TGTGCCAGCAGTGAATCAACCGTGGGTGAAGCTTTCTTT. It specifies CASSESTVGEAFF.

The chain couples TRBV15 to TRBJ2-7; D unresolved. The V gene's germline CDR1 is LNHNV and CDR2 YYDKDF (reference sequence). The V gene lost 2 bases and the J gene lost 0 bases, with 20 bases spanning the gap. The length of the CDR3 is 18 residues. This CDR3 reads CATSRSLGHGHTSYEQYF. The CDR3, as DNA: TGTGCCACCAGCAGATCCCTAGGTCACGGCCATACCTCCTACGAGCAGTACTTC.

This chain joins TRBV19 and TRBJ2-3; TRBD1 or TRBD2 may be the D gene (5 bases each). Trimming cost V 5 bases and J 1 base, with 13 bases left between them. The CDR3 extends over 15 amino acids. The germline V gene encodes CDR1 LNHDA and CDR2 SQIVND (reference sequence). Written as DNA, the CDR3 is TGTGCCAGTAGTCCACGGGACGGACGCACAGATACGCAGTATTTT. Its protein is CASSPRDGRTDTQYF.

The genes are TRBV9 and TRBJ2-3; D unresolved. CDR3 length equals 14 residues. Between the trimmed V and J ends, which lost 0 bases and 0 bases, there was a span of 5 bases. Germline lookup yields CDR1 SGDLS and CDR2 YYNGEE. CDR3 loop: CASSVDWSTDTQYF. DNA for the CDR3: TGTGCCAGCAGCGTAGATTGGAGCACAGATACGCAGTATTTT.

This clone appeared once. The V call is TRBV2, the J call TRBJ2-7; tentatively, D is TRBD1 (6 bases). Germline CDR1 SNHLY, CDR2 FYNNEI. The length of the CDR3 is 13 residues. Trimming took off 0 bases at V and 9 bases at J, with 12 bases between the two ends. CDR3 bases: TGTGCCAGCAGTGAAGCGGAGACAGGCGGGCAGTACTTC. Translated, it gives CASSEAETGGQYF.

As concerns this clone: A junction boundary mismatches the germline segment, possibly from a read error. CDR3 in DNA: TGCGCCAGCAGTGAGCTCCTCTTT. This gives the protein CASSELLF. The chain has TRBV10-2 and TRBJ1-1; D remains unclear. Germline V CDR1 and CDR2: WSHSY, SAAADI. This CDR3 contains 8 residues.

J is TRBJ1-2 and V is TRBV7-2; D possibly corresponds to TRBD1 (5 bases). Germline CDR1 is SGHTA and CDR2 is FQGNSA. The V and J ends lost 1 base and 9 bases respectively, with 18 bases between them. The CDR3 length is 15 residues. As DNA, the CDR3 is TGTGCCAGCAGCTTAGGGAGAGTGCGGGGGTATCGCTACACCTTC. As protein: CASSLGRVRGYRYTF.

In the case of this clone: Distinct nucleotide sequences in the sample also encode this CDR3. The J gene is TRBJ1-1, the V gene TRBV2; D may be TRBD1 (6 bases). The CDR3 totals 12 residues. V was clipped by 9 bases and J by 0 bases, with 8 bases between them. Germline-derived CDR1 and CDR2 are SNHLY and FYNNEI. The CDR3: CARGQMNTEAFF. CDR3 in DNA: TGTGCCAGAGGACAGATGAACACTGAAGCTTTCTTT.

The chain combines TRBV24-1 with TRBJ2-7; no clear D. Germline CDR1 is KGHDR and CDR2 is SFDVKD. Deletions cut 0 bases from V and 4 bases from J, with 15 bases between. CDR3 size: 16 residues. DNA of the CDR3: TGTGCCACCAGTGATTTGGAAACTCAAGAAGGGTACGAGCAGTACTTC. It translates to CATSDLETQEGYEQYF.

The chain joins TRBV18 to TRBJ1-4; D unresolved. This CDR3 region has 15 residues. V lost 6 bases to trimming and J lost 3 bases, with 14 bases between them. The germline V gene has CDR1 KGHSH and CDR2 LQKENI. The DNA of the CDR3 is TGTGCCAGCTCCTCCACCTCGGCGGCTAATGAAAAACTGTTTTTT. It yields the protein CASSSTSAANEKLFF.

This chain uses TRBV12-3 or TRBV12-4 with TRBJ2-1; D is unclear. The CDR3 loop spans 13 amino acids. V was shortened by 5 bases and J by 8 bases, with 13 bases between the two germline ends. In nucleotides, the CDR3 is TGTGCCAGCAGTAAAAGACCTCCCGATGAGCAGTTCTTC. This codes for CASSKRPPDEQFF.

This clone appeared once. This rearrangement joins TRBV2 to TRBJ1-4, with D possibly TRBD1 on 6 matching bases. The ends were cut back, 4 bases at V and 5 bases at J, with 8 bases in the middle. The CDR3 runs to 13 residues. Germline loops: CDR1 SNHLY, CDR2 FYNNEI. In nucleotides, the CDR3 is TGTGCCAGCAGTGGGCAGGGGAATGAAAAACTGTTTTTT. Encoded protein: CASSGQGNEKLFF.